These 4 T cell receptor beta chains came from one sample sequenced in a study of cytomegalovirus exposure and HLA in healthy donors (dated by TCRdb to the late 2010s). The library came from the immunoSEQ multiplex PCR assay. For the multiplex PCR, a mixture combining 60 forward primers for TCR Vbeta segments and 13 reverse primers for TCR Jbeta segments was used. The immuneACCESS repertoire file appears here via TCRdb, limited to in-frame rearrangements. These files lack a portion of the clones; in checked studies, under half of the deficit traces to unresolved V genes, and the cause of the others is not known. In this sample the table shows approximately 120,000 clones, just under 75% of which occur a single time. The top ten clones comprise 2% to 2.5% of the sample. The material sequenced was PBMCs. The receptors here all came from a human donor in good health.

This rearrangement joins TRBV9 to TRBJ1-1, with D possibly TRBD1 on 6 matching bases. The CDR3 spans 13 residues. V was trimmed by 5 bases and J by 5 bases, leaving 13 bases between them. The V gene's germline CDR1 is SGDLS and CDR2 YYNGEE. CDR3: CASSRNRVTEAFF. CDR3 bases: TGTGCCAGCAGTCGGAACAGGGTTACTGAAGCTTTCTTT.

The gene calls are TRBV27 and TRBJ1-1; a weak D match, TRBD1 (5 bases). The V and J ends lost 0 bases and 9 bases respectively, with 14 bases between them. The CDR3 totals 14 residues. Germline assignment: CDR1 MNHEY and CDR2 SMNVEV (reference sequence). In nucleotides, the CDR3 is TGTGCCAGCAGTTTATCGACCGGGGGACCTCAAGCTTTCTTT. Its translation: CASSLSTGGPQAFF.

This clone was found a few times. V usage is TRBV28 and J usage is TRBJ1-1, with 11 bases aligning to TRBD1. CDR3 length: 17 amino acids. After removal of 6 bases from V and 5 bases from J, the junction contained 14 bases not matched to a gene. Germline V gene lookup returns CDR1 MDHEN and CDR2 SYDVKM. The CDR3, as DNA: TGTGCCAGCAGCTTACCCTACTTCGGGACAGGGGGGACTGAAGCTTTCTTT. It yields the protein CASSLPYFGTGGTEAFF.

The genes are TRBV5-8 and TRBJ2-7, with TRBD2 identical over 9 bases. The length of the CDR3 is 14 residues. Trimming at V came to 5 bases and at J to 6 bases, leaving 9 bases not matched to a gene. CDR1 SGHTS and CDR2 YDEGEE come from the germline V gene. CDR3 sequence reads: CASRRAGGVGEQYF. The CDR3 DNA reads TGTGCCAGCAGACGAGCGGGAGGTGTCGGCGAGCAGTACTTC.